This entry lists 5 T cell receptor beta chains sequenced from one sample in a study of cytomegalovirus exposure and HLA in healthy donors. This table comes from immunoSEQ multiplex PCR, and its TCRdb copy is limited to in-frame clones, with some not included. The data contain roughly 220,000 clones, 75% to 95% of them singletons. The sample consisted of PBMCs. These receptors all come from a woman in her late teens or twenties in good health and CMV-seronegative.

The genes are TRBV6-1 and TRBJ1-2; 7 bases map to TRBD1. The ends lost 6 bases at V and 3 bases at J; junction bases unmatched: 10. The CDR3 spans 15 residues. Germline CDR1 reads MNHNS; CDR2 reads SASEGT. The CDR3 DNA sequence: TGTGCCAGCAGGGGGCTACGACAGGGTGACTATGGCTACACCTTC. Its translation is CASRGLRQGDYGYTF.

For the CDR3, the DNA is TGCGCCAGCAGCCCCCAGGCCCTCGAATACGAGCAGTACTTC. This gives the protein CASSPQALEYEQYF. The chain recombines TRBV4-1 with TRBJ2-7; unclear D gene. With 4 bases removed from V and 4 bases from J, the gap between germline ends came to 14 bases. CDR3 size: 14 residues. The germline gives CDR1 MGHRA, CDR2 YSYEKL.

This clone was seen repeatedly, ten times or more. The DNA of the CDR3 is TGTGCCAGTAGTCGAGGACAGGGCCTGAACACTGAAGCTTTCTTT. It yields the protein CASSRGQGLNTEAFF. This sequence joins TRBV19 and TRBJ1-1; 8 nucleotides agree with TRBD1. There are 15 residues in the CDR3. Germline CDR1 reads LNHDA; CDR2 reads SQIVND (reference sequence). V trimming: 5 bases; J trimming: 0 bases; junction bases outside the gene matches: 5.

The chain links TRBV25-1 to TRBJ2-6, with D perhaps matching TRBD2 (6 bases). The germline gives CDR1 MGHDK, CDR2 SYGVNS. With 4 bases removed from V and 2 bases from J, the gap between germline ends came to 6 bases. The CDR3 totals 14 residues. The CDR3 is CASSVAAGANVLTF. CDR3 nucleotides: TGTGCCAGCAGTGTAGCGGCTGGGGCCAACGTCCTGACTTTC.

This CDR3 reads CASSRTGMRQETQYF. For the CDR3, the DNA is TGCGCCAGCAGCCGTACAGGGATGAGGCAAGAGACCCAGTACTTC. The gene calls are TRBV5-1 and TRBJ2-5, with D tentatively TRBD1 (6 bases). V gave up 4 bases and J gave up 2 bases, with 15 bases separating them. From germline, CDR1 is SGHRS and CDR2 YFSETQ. CDR3 size: 15 residues.